The present T cell receptor (beta chain) was sequenced within a study of control samples from healthy donors and cancer patients. Germline-derived CDR1 and CDR2 are MNHNY and SVGAGI (reference sequence). The CDR3 loop spans 16 amino acids. The germline V and J ends were trimmed by 6 bases and 7 bases, with 21 bases remaining between them. Profiling relied on immunoSEQ multiplex PCR, and the TCRdb table lists in-frame clones only, not all of them. The sample lists about 94,000 clones, approximately 90% occurring once. This TCR was sampled from a woman aged 18-29 years in good health. The chain carries TRBV6-6 and TRBJ2-2, with D possibly matching TRBD1 (6 bases). The sequenced sample consisted of blood. The chain's CDR3 is CASSLGGLRFDGELFF. DNA for the CDR3: TGTGCCAGCAGCCTAGGGGGATTGCGTTTCGACGGGGAGCTGTTTTTT.